This T cell receptor (beta chain) was captured by sequencing in a study of human T cells and chemical hapten exposure. This CDR3 has 16 residues. V shed 4 bases, J shed 5 bases, and the junction held 6 bases outside the gene matches. Germline values: CDR1 MNHNY, CDR2 SVGAGI (reference sequence). This sample's time point: patch test 1, 2 weeks after DPC sensitization. As for treatment: therapeutic diphenylcyclopropenone sensitization with weekly scalp DPC. As to this clonotype: The antigen is undetermined.

Findings and caveats of the study: Following DPC sensitization, TCRs present above 1 in 1000 frequency showed no change.

TCRdb re-called the RACE reads through MiXCR, storing one row per CDR3 protein. This table has more than 65,000 distinct CDR3 sequences, 10% appearing once. This material consisted of whole blood, taken in connection with sensitization to the hapten diphenylcyclopropenone (DPC). The chain carries TRBV6-6 and TRBJ2-5; TRBD2 matches at 14 bases. The source is a woman aged 45 to 65 with alopecia areata. Some clones in this sample may be carry-over from other donors' samples. CDR3 protein: CASSFRTSGRMETQYF. The DNA for the CDR3 is TGTGCCAGCAGTTTCCGGACTAGCGGGAGGATGGAGACCCAGTACTTC.